This TCR beta chain came from a study of response to subunit inactivated influenza vaccine. Study-wide findings and caveats: It was suggested by the authors that few new T cells are recruited by each seasonal influenza vaccination.

Germline lookup yields CDR1 DFQATT and CDR2 SNEGSKA (reference sequence). The length of the CDR3 is 14 residues. Trimming shortened V by 4 bases and J by 0 bases, and 12 bases separated the two germline ends. Using its own MiXCR run on the RT-PCR reads, TCRdb lists one record per CDR3 protein. The data contain about 500,000 distinct CDR3 sequences, 6% to 9% of them singletons. The table lists this clonotype with a few counts. Its antigen is unknown. The TCR sequence derives from a man aged 50 to 69 who received an inactivated influenza vaccine. V and J are TRBV20-1 and TRBJ1-1, with D unclear. This specimen consisted of PBMCs from blood, obtained 23 to 25 months after vaccination. The CDR3 reads CSATMLPMNTEAFF. The CDR3 DNA reads as TGCAGTGCTACTATGCTCCCCATGAACACTGAAGCTTTCTTT.